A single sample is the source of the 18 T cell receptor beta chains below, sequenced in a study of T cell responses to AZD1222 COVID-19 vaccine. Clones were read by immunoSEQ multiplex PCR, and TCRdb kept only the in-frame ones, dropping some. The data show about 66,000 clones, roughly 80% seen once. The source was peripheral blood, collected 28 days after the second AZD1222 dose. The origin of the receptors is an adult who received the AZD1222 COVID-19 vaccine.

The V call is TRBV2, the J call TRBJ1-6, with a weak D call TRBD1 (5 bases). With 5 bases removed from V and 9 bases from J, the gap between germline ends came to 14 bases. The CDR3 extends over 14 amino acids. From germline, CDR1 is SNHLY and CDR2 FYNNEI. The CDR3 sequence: CASSPVRGGSPLHF. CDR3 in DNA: TGTGCCAGCAGTCCTGTCCGGGGCGGTTCACCCCTCCACTTT.

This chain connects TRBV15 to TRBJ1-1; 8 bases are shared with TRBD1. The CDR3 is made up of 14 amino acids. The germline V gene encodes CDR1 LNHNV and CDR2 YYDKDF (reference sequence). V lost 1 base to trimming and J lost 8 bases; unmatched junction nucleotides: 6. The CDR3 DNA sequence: TGTGCCACCAGCAGAGGACAGGGGCGGGCGGAAGCTTTCTTT. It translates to CATSRGQGRAEAFF.

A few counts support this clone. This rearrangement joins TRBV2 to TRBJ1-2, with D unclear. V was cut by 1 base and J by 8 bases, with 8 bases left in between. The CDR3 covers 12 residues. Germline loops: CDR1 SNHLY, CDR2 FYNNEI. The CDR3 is CASSEGRRGYTF. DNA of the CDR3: TGTGCCAGCAGTGAAGGCCGGCGGGGCTACACCTTC.

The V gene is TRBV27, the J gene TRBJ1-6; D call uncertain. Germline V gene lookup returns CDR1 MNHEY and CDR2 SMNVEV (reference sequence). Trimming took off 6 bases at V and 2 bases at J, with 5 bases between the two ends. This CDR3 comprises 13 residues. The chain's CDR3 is CASRGPYNSPLHF. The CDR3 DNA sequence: TGTGCCAGCAGGGGTCCCTATAATTCACCCCTCCACTTT.

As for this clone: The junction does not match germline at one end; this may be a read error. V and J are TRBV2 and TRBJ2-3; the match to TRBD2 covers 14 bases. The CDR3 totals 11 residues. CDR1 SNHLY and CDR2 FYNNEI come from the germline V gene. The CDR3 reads CASFGTSGGNF. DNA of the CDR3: TGTGCCAGCTTTGGGACTAGCGGGGGCAATTTT.

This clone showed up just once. CDR3 sequence reads: CASSINSGADTQYF. The CDR3, as DNA: TGTGCCAGTAGTATAAACAGCGGGGCAGATACGCAGTATTTT. The chain couples TRBV19 to TRBJ2-3; TRBD2 agrees at 7 bases. Germline CDR1 is LNHDA and CDR2 is SQIVND (reference sequence). The CDR3 sequence is 14 residues long. Unmatched junction bases numbered 3, after V lost 2 bases and J lost 4 bases.

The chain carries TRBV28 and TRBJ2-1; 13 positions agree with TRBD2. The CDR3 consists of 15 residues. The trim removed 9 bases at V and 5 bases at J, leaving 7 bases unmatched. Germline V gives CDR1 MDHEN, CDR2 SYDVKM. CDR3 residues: CASTSGGGPDNEQFF. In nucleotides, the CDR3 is TGTGCCAGTACTAGCGGGGGGGGTCCCGACAATGAGCAGTTCTTC. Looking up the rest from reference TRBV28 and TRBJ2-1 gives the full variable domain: DVKVTQSSRYLVKRTGEKVFLECVQDMDHENMFWYRQDPGLGLRLIYFSYDVKMKEKGDIPEGYSVSREKKERFSLILESASTNQTSMYLCASTSGGGPDNEQFFGPGTRLTVL.

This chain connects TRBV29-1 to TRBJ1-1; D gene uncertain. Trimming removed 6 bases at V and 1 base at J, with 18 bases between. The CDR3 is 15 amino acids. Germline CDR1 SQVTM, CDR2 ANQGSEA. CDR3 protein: CSVPGEPWSNTEAFF. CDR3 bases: TGCAGCGTGCCCGGGGAGCCCTGGTCGAACACTGAAGCTTTCTTT.

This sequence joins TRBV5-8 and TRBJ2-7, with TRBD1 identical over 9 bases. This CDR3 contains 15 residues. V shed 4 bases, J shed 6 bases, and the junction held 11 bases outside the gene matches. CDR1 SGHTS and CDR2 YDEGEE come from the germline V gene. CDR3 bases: TGTGCCAGCAGCAAGCGGACAGGGGCTACTACCGAGCAGTACTTC. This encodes CASSKRTGATTEQYF.

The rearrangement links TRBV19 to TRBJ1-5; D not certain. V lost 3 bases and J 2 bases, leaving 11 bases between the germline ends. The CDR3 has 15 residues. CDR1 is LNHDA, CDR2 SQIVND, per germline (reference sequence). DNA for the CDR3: TGTGCCAGTAGTATGGGGATGTTGGGCAATCAGCCCCAGCATTTT. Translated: CASSMGMLGNQPQHF.

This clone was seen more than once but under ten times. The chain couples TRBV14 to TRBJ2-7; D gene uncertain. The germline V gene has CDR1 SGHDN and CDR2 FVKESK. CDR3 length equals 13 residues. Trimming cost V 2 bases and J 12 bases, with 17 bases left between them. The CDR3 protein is CASSQSTDRPLYF. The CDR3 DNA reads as TGTGCCAGCAGCCAATCGACGGACCGTCCGCTGTACTTC.

This CDR3 is CASRTRQGYTEAFF. The CDR3 DNA is TGCGCCAGCAGAACCCGACAGGGCTACACTGAAGCTTTCTTT. The rearrangement joins TRBV5-1 to TRBJ1-1, with 7 bases aligning to TRBD1. Germline V gives CDR1 SGHRS, CDR2 YFSETQ. Trimming took 5 bases from V and 3 from J; bases not matched to a gene: 7. The CDR3 totals 14 residues.

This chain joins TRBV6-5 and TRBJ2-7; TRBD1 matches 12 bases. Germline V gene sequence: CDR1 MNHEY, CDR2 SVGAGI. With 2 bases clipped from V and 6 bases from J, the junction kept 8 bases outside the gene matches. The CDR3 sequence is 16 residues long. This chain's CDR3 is CASSYGTPGQGAEQYF. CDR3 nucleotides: TGTGCCAGCAGTTACGGAACTCCGGGACAGGGGGCCGAGCAGTACTTC.

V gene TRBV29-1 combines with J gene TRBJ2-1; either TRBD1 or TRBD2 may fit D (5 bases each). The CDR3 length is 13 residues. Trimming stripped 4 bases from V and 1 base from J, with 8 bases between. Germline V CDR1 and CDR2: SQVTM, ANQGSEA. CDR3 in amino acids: CSVAGQSYNEQFF. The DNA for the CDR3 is TGCAGCGTTGCGGGGCAGTCCTACAATGAGCAGTTCTTC.

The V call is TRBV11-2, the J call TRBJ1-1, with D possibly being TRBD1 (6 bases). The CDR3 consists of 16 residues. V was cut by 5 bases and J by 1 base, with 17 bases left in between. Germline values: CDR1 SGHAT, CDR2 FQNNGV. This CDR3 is CASSLRGPGANTEAFF. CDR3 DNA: TGTGCCAGCAGCCTGAGAGGGCCGGGGGCGAACACTGAAGCTTTCTTT.

CDR3 sequence (DNA): TGTGCCAGCTCACCGGGGACAGGCGCGTGGACAGATGGCTACACCTTC. Translated: CASSPGTGAWTDGYTF. This chain connects TRBV18 to TRBJ1-2, with 8 bases fitting TRBD1. The CDR3 has 16 amino acids. Trimming at V came to 3 bases and at J to 6 bases, leaving 12 bases not matched to a gene. Germline CDR1 and CDR2: KGHSH and LQKENI.

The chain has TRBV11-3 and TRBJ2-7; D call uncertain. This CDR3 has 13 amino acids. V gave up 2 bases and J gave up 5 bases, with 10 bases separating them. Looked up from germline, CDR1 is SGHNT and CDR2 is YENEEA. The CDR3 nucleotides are TGTGCCAGCAGCTTAAGCCAGGCGGACGAGCAGTACTTC. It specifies CASSLSQADEQYF.

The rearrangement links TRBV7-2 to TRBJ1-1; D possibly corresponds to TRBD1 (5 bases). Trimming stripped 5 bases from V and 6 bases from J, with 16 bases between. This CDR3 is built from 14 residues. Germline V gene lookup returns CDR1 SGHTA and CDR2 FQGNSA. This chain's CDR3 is CASSTGPVWAEAFF. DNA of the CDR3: TGTGCCAGCAGCACGGGGCCGGTTTGGGCTGAAGCTTTCTTT.